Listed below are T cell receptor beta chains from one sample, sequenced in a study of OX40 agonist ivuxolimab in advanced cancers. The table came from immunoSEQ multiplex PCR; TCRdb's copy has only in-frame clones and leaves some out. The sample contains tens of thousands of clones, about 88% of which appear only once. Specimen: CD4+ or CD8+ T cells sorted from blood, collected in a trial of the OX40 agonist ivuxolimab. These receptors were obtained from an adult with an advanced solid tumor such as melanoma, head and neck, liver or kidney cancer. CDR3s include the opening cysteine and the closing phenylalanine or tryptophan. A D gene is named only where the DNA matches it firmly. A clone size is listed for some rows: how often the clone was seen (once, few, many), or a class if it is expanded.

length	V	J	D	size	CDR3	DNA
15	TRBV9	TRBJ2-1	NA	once	CASSAQGSGVNEQFF	TGTGCCAGCAGCGCCCAGGGGAGTGGGGTCAATGAGCAGTTCTTC
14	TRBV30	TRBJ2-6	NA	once	CAWSVNSGANVLTF	TGTGCCTGGAGTGTCAATTCTGGGGCCAACGTCCTGACTTTC
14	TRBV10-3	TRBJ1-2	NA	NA	CAISGQGSDYGYTF	TGTGCCATCAGCGGGCAGGGGTCGGACTATGGCTACACCTTC
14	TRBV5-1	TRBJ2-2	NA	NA	CASSVVPRTGELFF	TGCGCCAGCAGCGTGGTTCCGAGAACCGGGGAGCTGTTTTTT
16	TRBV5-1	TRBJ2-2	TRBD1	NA	CASSLTGGQNTGELFF	TGCGCCAGCAGCTTAACAGGGGGCCAGAACACCGGGGAGCTGTTTTTT
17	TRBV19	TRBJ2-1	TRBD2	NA	CASSFRTSGGSYNEQFF	TGTGCCAGTAGTTTTCGAACTAGCGGGGGTTCCTACAATGAGCAGTTCTTC
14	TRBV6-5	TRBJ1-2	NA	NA	CASSYSNLHYGYTF	TGTGCCAGCAGTTACTCGAACCTTCACTATGGCTACACCTTC
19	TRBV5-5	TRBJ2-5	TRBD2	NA	CASSLCVGLAGGICETQYF	TGTGCCAGCAGCTTGTGTGTTGGTCTAGCGGGGGGAATCTGCGAGACCCAGTACTTC
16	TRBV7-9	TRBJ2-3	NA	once	CASSYGDSGGTDTQYF	TGTGCCAGCAGCTACGGGGATAGCGGTGGCACAGATACGCAGTATTTT
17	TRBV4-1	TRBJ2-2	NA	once	CASSQKAGRANTGELFF	TGCGCCAGCAGCCAAAAAGCAGGGAGAGCGAACACCGGGGAGCTGTTTTTT
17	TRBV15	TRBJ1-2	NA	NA	CATSRGAGADLNYGYTF	TGTGCCACCAGCAGAGGTGCTGGGGCAGACCTTAACTATGGCTACACCTTC
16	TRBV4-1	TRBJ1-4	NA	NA	CASSQEQGRANEKLFF	TGCGCCAGCAGCCAAGAACAGGGACGGGCTAATGAAAAACTGTTTTTT
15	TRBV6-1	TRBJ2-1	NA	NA	CASREGQSSYNEQFF	TGTGCCAGCAGGGAGGGACAGAGCTCCTACAATGAGCAGTTCTTC
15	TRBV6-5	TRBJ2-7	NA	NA	CASSFRDTSSYEQYF	TGTGCCAGCAGTTTCCGGGACACCAGCTCCTACGAGCAGTACTTC
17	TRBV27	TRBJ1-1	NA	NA	CASSSVGWTRKNTEAFF	TGTGCCAGCAGTTCCGTCGGTTGGACACGCAAGAACACTGAAGCTTTCTTT
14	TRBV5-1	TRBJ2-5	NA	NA	CASSQGHGGETQYF	TGCGCCAGCAGCCAGGGACATGGAGGAGAGACCCAGTACTTC
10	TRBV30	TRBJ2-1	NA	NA	CAYWGSEQFF	TGTGCATACTGGGGGAGTGAGCAGTTCTTC
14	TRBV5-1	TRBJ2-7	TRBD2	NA	CASSQGGGAYEQYF	TGCGCCAGCAGCCAAGGCGGGGGAGCCTACGAGCAGTACTTC
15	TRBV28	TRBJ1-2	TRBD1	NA	CASSLSLGQGNGYTF	TGTGCCAGCAGTTTATCCCTAGGACAGGGGAATGGCTACACCTTC
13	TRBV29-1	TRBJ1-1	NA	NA	CSVHKNRAGEAFF	TGCAGCGTACATAAGAACAGGGCTGGTGAAGCTTTCTTT